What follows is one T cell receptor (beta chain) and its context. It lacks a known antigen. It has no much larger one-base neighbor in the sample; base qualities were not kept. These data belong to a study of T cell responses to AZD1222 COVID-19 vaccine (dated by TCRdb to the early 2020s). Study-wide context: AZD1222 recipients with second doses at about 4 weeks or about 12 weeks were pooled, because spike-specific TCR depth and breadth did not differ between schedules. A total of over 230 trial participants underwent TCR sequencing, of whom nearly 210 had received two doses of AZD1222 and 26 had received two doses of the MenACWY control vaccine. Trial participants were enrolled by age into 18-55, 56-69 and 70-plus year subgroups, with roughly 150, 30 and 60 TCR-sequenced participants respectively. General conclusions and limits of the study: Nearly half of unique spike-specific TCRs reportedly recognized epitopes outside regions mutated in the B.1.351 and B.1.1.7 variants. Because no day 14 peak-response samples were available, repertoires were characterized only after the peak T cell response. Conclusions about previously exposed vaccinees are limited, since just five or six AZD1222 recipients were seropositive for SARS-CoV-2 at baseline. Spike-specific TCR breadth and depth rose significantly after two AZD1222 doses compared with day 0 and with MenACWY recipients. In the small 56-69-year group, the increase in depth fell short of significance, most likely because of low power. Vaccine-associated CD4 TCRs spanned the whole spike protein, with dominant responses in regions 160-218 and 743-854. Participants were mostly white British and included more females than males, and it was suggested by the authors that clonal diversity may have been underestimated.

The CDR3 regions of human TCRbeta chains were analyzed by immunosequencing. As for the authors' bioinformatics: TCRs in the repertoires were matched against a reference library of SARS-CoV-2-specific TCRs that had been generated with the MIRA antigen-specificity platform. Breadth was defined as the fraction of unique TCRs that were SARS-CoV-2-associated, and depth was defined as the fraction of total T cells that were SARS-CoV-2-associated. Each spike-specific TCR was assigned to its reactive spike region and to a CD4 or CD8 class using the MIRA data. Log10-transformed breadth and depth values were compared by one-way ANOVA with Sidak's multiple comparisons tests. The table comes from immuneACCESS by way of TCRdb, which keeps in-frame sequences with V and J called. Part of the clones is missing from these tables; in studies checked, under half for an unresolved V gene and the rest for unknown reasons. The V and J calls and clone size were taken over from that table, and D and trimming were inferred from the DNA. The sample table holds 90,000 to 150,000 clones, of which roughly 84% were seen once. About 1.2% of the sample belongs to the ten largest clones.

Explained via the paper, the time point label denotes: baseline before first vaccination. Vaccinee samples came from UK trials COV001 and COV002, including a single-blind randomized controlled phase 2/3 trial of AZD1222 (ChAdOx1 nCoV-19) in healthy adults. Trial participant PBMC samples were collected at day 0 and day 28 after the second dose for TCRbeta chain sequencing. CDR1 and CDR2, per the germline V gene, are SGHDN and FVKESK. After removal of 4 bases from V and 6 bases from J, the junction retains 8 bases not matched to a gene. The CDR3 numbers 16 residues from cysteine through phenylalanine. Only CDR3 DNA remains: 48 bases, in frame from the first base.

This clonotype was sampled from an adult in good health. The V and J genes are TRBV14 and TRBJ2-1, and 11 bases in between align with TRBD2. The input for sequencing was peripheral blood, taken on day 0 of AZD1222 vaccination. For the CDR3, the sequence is CASSPIFSGGANEQFF. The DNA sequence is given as TGTGCCAGCAGCCCTATATTTAGCGGGGGGGCCAATGAGCAGTTCTTC.